The source of this T cell receptor (beta chain) is a study of T cell responses to AZD1222 COVID-19 vaccine. Study-wide points: The breadth and depth of Spike-specific TCRs increased once two AZD1222 doses had been given. Spike-wide coverage was observed for vaccine-associated CD4 TCRs, with dominant responses at 160-218 and 743-854.

The assay was immunoSEQ multiplex PCR, and TCRdb's table has in-frame clones only and misses some. The top ten clones hold 8% to 13% of a sample with approximately 180,000 clones, approximately 92% of them seen once. The germline V gene encodes CDR1 KGHDR and CDR2 SFDVKD. CDR3 length equals 15 residues. V lost 0 bases and J lost 0, with 6 bases in between. Worth noting for this clone: Antigen: not known. The identical CDR3 is also encoded by other nucleotide sequences in the sample.

Sample: peripheral blood, taken on day 0 of AZD1222 vaccination. This TCR derives from an adult in good health. The chain links TRBV24-1 to TRBJ2-3; the D is unclear. The CDR3 is CATSDLDGSTDTQYF. The CDR3 region has the DNA TGTGCCACCAGTGATTTGGACGGGAGCACAGATACGCAGTATTTT.